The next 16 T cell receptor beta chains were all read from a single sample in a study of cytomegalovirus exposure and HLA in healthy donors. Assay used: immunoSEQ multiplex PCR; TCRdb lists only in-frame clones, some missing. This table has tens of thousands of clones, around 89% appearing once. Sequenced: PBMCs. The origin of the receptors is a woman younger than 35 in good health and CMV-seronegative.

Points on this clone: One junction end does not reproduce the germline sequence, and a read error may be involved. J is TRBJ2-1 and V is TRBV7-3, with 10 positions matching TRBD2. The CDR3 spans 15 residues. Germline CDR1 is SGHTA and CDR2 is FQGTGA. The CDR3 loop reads CASSLSGRANNEQFF. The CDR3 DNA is TGTGCCAGCAGTTTAAGCGGGAGGGCTAATAATGAGCAGTTCTTC. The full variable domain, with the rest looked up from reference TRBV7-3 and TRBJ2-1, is GAGVSQTPSNKVTEKGKYVELRCDPISGHTALYWYRQSLGQGPEFLIYFQGTGAADDSGLPNDRFFAVRPEGSVSTLKIQRTERGDSAVYLCASSLSGRANNEQFFGPGTRLTVL.

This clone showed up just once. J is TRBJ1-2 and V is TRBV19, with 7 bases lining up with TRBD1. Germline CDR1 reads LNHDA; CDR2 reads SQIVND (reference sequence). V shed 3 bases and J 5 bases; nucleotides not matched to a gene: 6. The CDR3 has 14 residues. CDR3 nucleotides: TGTGCCAGTAGTATTTTTTCGGGACAGTATGGCTACACCTTC. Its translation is CASSIFSGQYGYTF.

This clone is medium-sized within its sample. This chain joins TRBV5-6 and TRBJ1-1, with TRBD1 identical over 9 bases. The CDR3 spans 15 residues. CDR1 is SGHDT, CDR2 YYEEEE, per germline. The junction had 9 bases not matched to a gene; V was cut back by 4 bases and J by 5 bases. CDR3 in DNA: TGTGCCAGCAGCCACTACAGGGGGCTGGGAACTGAAGCTTTCTTT. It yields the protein CASSHYRGLGTEAFF.

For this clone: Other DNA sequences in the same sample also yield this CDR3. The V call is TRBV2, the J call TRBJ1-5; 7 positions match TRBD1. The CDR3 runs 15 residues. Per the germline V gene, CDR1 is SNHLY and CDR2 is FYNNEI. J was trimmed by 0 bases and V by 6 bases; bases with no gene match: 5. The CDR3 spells CASRGDSYSNQPQHF. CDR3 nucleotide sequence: TGTGCCAGCAGGGGGGACAGCTATAGCAATCAGCCCCAGCATTTT.

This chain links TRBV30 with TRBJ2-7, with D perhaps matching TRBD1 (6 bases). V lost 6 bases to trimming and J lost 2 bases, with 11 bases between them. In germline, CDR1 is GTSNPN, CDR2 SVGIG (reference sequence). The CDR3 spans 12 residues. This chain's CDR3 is CACLQGAYEQYF. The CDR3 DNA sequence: TGTGCCTGCCTACAGGGAGCCTACGAGCAGTACTTC.

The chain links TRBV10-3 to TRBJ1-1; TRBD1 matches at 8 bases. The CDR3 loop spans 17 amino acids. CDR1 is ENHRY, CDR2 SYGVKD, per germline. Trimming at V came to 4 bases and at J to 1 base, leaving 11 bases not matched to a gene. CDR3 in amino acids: CAISVFDRGRPNTEAFF. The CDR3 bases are TGTGCCATCAGTGTATTTGACAGGGGAAGGCCGAACACTGAAGCTTTCTTT.

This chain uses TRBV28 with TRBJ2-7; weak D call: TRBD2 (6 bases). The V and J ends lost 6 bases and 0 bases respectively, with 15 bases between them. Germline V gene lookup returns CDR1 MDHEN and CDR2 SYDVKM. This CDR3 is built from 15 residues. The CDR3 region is CASSPGGESSYEQYF. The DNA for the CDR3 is TGTGCCAGCAGCCCAGGCGGGGAAAGCTCCTACGAGCAGTACTTC.

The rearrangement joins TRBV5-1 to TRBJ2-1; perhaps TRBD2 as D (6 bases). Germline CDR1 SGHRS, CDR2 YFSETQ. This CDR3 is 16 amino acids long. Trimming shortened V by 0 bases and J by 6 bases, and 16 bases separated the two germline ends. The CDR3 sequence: CASSLVLGLSPNEQFF. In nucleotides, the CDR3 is TGCGCCAGCAGCTTGGTTTTGGGACTCTCCCCCAATGAGCAGTTCTTC.

CDR3 in amino acids: CSSGRGGEQYF. Here the CDR3 DNA reads TGCTCTAGCGGGAGGGGGGGGGAGCAGTACTTC. The V and J genes are TRBV20-1 and TRBJ2-7; the match to TRBD2 covers 12 bases. There are 11 residues in the CDR3. Germline V lookup: CDR1 DFQATT, CDR2 SNEGSKA (reference sequence).

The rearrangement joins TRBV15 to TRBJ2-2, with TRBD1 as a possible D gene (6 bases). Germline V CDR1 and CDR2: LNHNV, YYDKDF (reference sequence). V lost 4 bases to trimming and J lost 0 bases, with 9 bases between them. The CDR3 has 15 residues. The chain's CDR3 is CATSIQGANTGELFF. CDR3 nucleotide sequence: TGTGCCACCAGCATACAGGGAGCGAACACCGGGGAGCTGTTTTTT.

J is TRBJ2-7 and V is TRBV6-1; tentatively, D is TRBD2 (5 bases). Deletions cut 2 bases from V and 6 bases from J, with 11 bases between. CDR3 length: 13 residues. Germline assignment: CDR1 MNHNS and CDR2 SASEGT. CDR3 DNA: TGTGCCAGCAGTGAATTGAGGGATCTCGAGCAGTACTTC. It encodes CASSELRDLEQYF.

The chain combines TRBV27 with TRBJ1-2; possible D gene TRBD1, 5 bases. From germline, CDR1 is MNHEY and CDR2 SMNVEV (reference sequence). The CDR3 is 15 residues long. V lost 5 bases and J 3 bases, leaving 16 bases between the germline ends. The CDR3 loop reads CASSHQGVPHYGYTF. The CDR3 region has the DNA TGTGCCAGCAGTCACCAGGGTGTCCCCCACTATGGCTACACCTTC.

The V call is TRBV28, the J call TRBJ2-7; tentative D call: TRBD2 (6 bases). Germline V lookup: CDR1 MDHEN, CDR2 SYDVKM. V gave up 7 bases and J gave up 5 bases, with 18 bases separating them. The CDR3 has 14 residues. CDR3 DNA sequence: TGTGCCAGCATCCCGTGGGGAAGGGAGGACGAGCAGTACTTC. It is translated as CASIPWGREDEQYF.

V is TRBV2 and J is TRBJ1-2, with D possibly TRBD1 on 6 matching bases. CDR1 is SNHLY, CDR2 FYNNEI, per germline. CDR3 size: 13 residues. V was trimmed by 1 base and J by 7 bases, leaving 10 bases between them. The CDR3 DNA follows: TGTGCCAGCAGTGAAGGGGGGGGCGGTGGCTACACCTTC. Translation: CASSEGGGGGYTF. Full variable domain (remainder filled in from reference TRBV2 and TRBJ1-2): EPEVTQTPSHQVTQMGQEVILRCVPISNHLYFYWYRQILGQKVEFLVSFYNNEISEKSEIFDDQFSVERPDGSNFTLKIRSTKLEDSAMYFCASSEGGGGGYTFGSGTRLTVV.

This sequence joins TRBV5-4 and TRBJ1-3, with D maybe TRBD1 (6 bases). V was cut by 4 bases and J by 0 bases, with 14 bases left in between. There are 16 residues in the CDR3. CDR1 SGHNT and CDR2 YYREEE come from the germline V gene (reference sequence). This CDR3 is CASSPGGAASGNTIYF. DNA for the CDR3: TGTGCCAGCAGCCCCGGGGGGGCAGCCTCTGGAAACACCATATATTTT.

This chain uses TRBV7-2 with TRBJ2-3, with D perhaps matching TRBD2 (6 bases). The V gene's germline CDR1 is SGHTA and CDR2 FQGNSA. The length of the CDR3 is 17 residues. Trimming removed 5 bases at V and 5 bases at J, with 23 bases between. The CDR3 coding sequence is TGTGCCAGCAGCACCCCCGTCGGTGCGGGATTGGGAGATACGCAGTATTTT. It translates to CASSTPVGAGLGDTQYF.